This TCR beta chain was identified during a study of neoadjuvant anti-PD-1 for oral cavity cancer. J lost 2 bases, V lost 3 bases, and 11 bases had no gene match. The CDR3 contains 18 residues. Germline-derived CDR1 and CDR2 are LNHNV and YYDKDF (reference sequence). The protocol was immunoSEQ multiplex PCR, while the TCRdb copy is restricted to in-frame clones and leaves out a portion. The sample contains approximately 35,000 clones, roughly 89% of which appear only once. Analysis of PBMCs was direct, with no culture step. The rearrangement uses TRBV15 and TRBJ1-5, with 9 nucleotides matching TRBD1. The clonotype originates from a person aged 35-80 years with oral cavity squamous cell carcinoma. This specimen was PBMCs, taken before nivolumab (anti-PD-1) treatment. The CDR3 spells CATSSTGTGIWGNQPQHF. CDR3 sequence (DNA): TGTGCCACCAGCAGTACCGGGACAGGGATTTGGGGCAATCAGCCCCAGCATTTT.